These T cell receptor beta chains were read from a single sample in a study of patients and donors after allogeneic stem cell transplantation. TCRdb processed the RT-PCR reads anew with MiXCR; each CDR3 protein has one entry. The sample consists of 150,000 to 200,000 distinct CDR3 sequences, around 41% of them appearing once. Sequencing was carried out using blood, either unsorted or a sorted T cell fraction (not recorded which). The receptor set was obtained from a human donor who was either an allogeneic HSCT recipient or a stem cell or donor lymphocyte infusion donor (not recorded which). It is not recorded whose cells these are; they may come from a transplant donor. CDR3s include the opening cysteine and the closing phenylalanine or tryptophan. A D gene is named only where the DNA matches it firmly.

length	D	V	J	CDR3
16	-	TRBV15	TRBJ2-3	CATSRHRLVRTDTQYF
13	-	TRBV14	TRBJ1-2	CASSQAGTSGYTF
15	TRBD1	TRBV28	TRBJ1-5	CASSPATGSNQPQHF
16	-	TRBV5-1	TRBJ2-3	CASSLAAGRRTDTQYF
15	TRBD1	TRBV4-2	TRBJ1-5	CASSQVQGVGQPQHF
12	-	TRBV12-3/TRBV12-4	TRBJ2-3	CASSEVPDTQYF
13	-	TRBV28	TRBJ2-7	CASSLVRSYEQYF
12	-	TRBV9	TRBJ2-7	CASSAADGEQYF
13	-	TRBV5-1	TRBJ1-2	CASSLSQFYGYTF
14	TRBD1	TRBV11-2	TRBJ2-1	CASSSRTGTNEQFF